This T cell receptor beta chain was profiled in a study of CD8+ T cells in alopecia areata. General study findings and limits: Clonality was higher in lesional than normal scalp, especially in alopecia totalis/universalis.

The length of the CDR3 is 16 residues. Germline-derived CDR1 and CDR2 are LNHNV and YYDKDF (reference sequence). V shed 4 bases and J shed 3 bases, with 18 bases lying between them. cDNA serving as the sequencing template came from extracted, reverse transcribed RNA. The assay was immunoSEQ multiplex PCR, and TCRdb's table has in-frame clones only and misses some. The sample lists over 150,000 clones, 59% occurring once. As concerns this clone: The antigen remains unidentified.

The starting material was CD4+ T cells sorted from blood, obtained at week 0. The sequence was obtained from a human donor with alopecia areata. This chain connects TRBV15 to TRBJ1-2; possible D gene TRBD1, 5 bases. CDR3 sequence reads: CATSTGEGRGDYGYTF. CDR3 coding DNA: TGTGCCACCAGCACAGGTGAGGGACGGGGAGACTATGGCTACACCTTC.